These 20 T cell receptor beta chains originate from one sample sequenced in a study of response to subunit inactivated influenza vaccine. TCRdb re-analysed the RT-PCR reads in MiXCR, keeping a single row per CDR3 protein. The sample holds about 620,000 distinct CDR3 sequences; approximately 12% are singletons and the top ten take roughly 10%. Sequenced material: PBMCs from blood, taken on the day of vaccination. The receptor source for this set is a man in his fifties or sixties who received an inactivated influenza vaccine.

This clonotype has a handful of counts. This chain connects TRBV29-1 to TRBJ2-3; perhaps TRBD2 as D (6 bases). Germline assignment: CDR1 SQVTM and CDR2 ANQGSEA. The CDR3 has 13 amino acids. V was clipped by 5 bases and J by 1 base, with 10 bases between them. This CDR3 reads CSVWRGGTDTQYF. DNA for the CDR3: TGCAGCGTTTGGAGGGGTGGCACAGATACGCAGTATTTT.

This clonotype was counted at least ten times. The chain employs TRBV10-1 and TRBJ2-2; 7 bases match TRBD1. CDR1 and CDR2 from the germline V gene are WNHNN and SYGVQD (reference sequence). With 10 bases clipped from V and 6 bases from J, the junction kept 5 bases outside the gene matches. The CDR3 is made up of 12 amino acids. CDR3 loop: CATAQGAGELFF. The CDR3 bases are TGCGCCACCGCCCAGGGGGCCGGGGAGCTGTTTTTT.

The chain combines TRBV5-1 with TRBJ2-2; D is unresolved. The CDR3 is made up of 13 amino acids. Germline assignment: CDR1 SGHRS and CDR2 YFSETQ. Trimming took 2 bases from V and 10 from J, leaving 12 bases between them. The CDR3: CASSLGQSKELFF. CDR3 nucleotide sequence: TGCGCCAGCAGCTTAGGGCAGTCAAAGGAGCTGTTTTTT.

This sequence joins TRBV11-1 and TRBJ2-1, with 8 bases aligning to TRBD2. The CDR3 extends over 18 amino acids. V shed 4 bases, J shed 5 bases, and the junction held 16 bases outside the gene matches. Per the germline V gene, CDR1 is SGHAT and CDR2 is FQDESV (reference sequence). The CDR3 DNA sequence: TGTGCCAGCAGCTCAACGTTCCCTGCGGGCGGGGGGAACAATGAGCAGTTCTTC. Its translation is CASSSTFPAGGGNNEQFF. The full variable domain, in which reference TRBV11-1 and TRBJ2-1 provide the parts outside the CDR3, is EAEVAQSPRYKITEKSQAVAFWCDPISGHATLYWYRQILGQGPELLVQFQDESVVDDSQLPKDRFSAERLKGVDSTLKIQPAELGDSAMYLCASSSTFPAGGGNNEQFFGPGTRLTVL.

This clonotype was detected only a few times. The V and J genes are TRBV24-1 and TRBJ2-7; 8 bases match TRBD1. Trimming took 3 bases from V and 1 from J; bases not matched to a gene: 10. This CDR3 spans 17 amino acids. Germline loops: CDR1 KGHDR, CDR2 SFDVKD. This CDR3 reads CATSDKRQGSTSYEQYF. In DNA form, the CDR3 reads TGTGCCACCAGTGATAAACGACAGGGGAGCACGTCCTACGAGCAGTACTTC.

The V call is TRBV5-1, the J call TRBJ2-2; TRBD2 matches at 11 bases. With 4 bases clipped from V and 6 bases from J, the junction kept 2 bases outside the gene matches. Looked up from germline, CDR1 is SGHRS and CDR2 is YFSETQ. This CDR3 spans 14 amino acids. The CDR3 here is CASSTSGSPGELFF. In DNA form, the CDR3 reads TGCGCCAGCAGCACTAGCGGGAGCCCCGGGGAGCTGTTTTTT.

The chain combines TRBV14 with TRBJ2-1; no firm D call. This CDR3 is built from 19 residues. V lost 4 bases to trimming and J lost 3 bases, with 25 bases between them. CDR1 is SGHDN, CDR2 FVKESK, per germline. The CDR3 loop is CASSRFVSHSPLNYNEQFF. Written as DNA, the CDR3 is TGTGCCAGCAGCCGCTTTGTGAGCCACAGCCCTCTAAACTACAATGAGCAGTTCTTC.

This clonotype was detected a few times. The genes are TRBV24-1 and TRBJ2-1, with TRBD2 identical over 10 bases. This CDR3 has 18 amino acids. Germline V gene lookup returns CDR1 KGHDR and CDR2 SFDVKD. Trimming took 3 bases from V and 4 from J; bases not matched to a gene: 11. The CDR3 spells CATSDPTSGNEGYNEQFF. In nucleotides, the CDR3 is TGTGCCACCAGTGATCCCACTAGCGGGAACGAAGGTTACAATGAGCAGTTCTTC.

This chain connects TRBV12-3 or TRBV12-4 to TRBJ2-7, with D perhaps TRBD1 or TRBD2 (5 bases each). This CDR3 spans 15 amino acids. V lost 6 bases and J lost 0, with 15 bases in between. CDR3 coding DNA: TGTGCCAGCAGCCGGGACGGGGAGATCTCCTACGAGCAGTACTTC. Residues: CASSRDGEISYEQYF.

The chain has TRBV19 and TRBJ2-1; no firm D call. Per germline, CDR1 LNHDA and CDR2 SQIVND (reference sequence). The CDR3 is 12 amino acids. V lost 1 base, J lost 9 bases, and 7 bases lay in between. The CDR3: CASSIAGTEQFF. The DNA for the CDR3 is TGTGCCAGTAGTATAGCGGGCACTGAGCAGTTCTTC.

This clonotype was observed a few times. V is TRBV10-3 and J is TRBJ2-2; D is perhaps TRBD1 or TRBD2 (6 bases each). Per germline, CDR1 ENHRY and CDR2 SYGVKD. Trimming removed 3 bases from V and 1 base from J, with 12 bases in between. This CDR3 region has 16 residues. Here the CDR3 DNA reads TGTGCCATCAGTGAACCCGGGGGCAGGAACACCGGGGAGCTGTTTTTT. It specifies CAISEPGGRNTGELFF.

This clonotype has ten or more counts. V usage is TRBV29-1 and J usage is TRBJ2-3; 7 bases map to TRBD1. CDR1 and CDR2 from the germline V gene are SQVTM and ANQGSEA. CDR3 length: 12 amino acids. CDR3 nucleotide sequence: TGCAGTCATGACAGGGCGGGAGATACGCAGTATTTT. This encodes CSHDRAGDTQYF.

The chain combines TRBV5-5 with TRBJ1-4; D is unclear. The germline gives CDR1 SGHKS, CDR2 YYEKEE (reference sequence). With 3 bases removed from V and 3 bases from J, the gap between germline ends came to 12 bases. This CDR3 is 15 amino acids long. The CDR3 loop is CASSSDGWANEKLFF. In DNA, the CDR3 is TGTGCCAGCAGCTCGGACGGATGGGCTAATGAAAAACTGTTTTTT.

This clonotype showed up just a few times. The chain employs TRBV2 and TRBJ2-2, with D perhaps matching TRBD1 (5 bases). The CDR3 sequence is 15 residues long. Germline CDR1 and CDR2: SNHLY and FYNNEI. Trimming left V 3 bases short and J 4 bases short, with 12 bases between. The CDR3, as DNA: TGTGCCAGCAGTGATGGGTACCAGGGCACCGGGGAGCTGTTTTTT. This codes for CASSDGYQGTGELFF.

The chain employs TRBV7-8 and TRBJ1-6; unclear D gene. This CDR3 has 16 amino acids. Trimming pared 4 bases from V and 7 bases from J, leaving 17 bases between. Germline CDR1 is SGHVS and CDR2 is FQNEAQ. For the CDR3, the DNA is TGTGCCAGCAGCTATCTGGGTCGGGTGGAAAATTCACCCCTCCACTTT. It is translated as CASSYLGRVENSPLHF.

This clonotype appeared a few times. This chain connects TRBV12-3 or TRBV12-4 to TRBJ1-4; no reliable D call. The V gene lost 6 bases and the J gene lost 3 bases, with 11 bases spanning the gap. The CDR3 sequence is 14 residues long. The CDR3 spells CASSPRLSNEKLFF. The CDR3 coding sequence is TGTGCCAGCAGCCCCAGGCTGTCTAATGAAAAACTGTTTTTT.

This clonotype was observed many times. In nucleotides, the CDR3 is TGCAGAGCCGAGACCTGGGGACTATTGAACACTGAAGCTTTCTTT. Amino acid sequence: CRAETWGLLNTEAFF. The chain carries TRBV20-1 and TRBJ1-1; possible D gene TRBD1, 5 bases. Germline lookup yields CDR1 DFQATT and CDR2 SNEGSKA (reference sequence). The CDR3 has 15 amino acids.

This clonotype was seen ten or more times. The chain carries TRBV5-1 and TRBJ2-7; D remains unclear. The CDR3 contains 13 residues. V lost 6 bases to trimming and J lost 5 bases, with 15 bases between them. CDR1 is SGHRS and CDR2 is YFSETQ in the germline V gene. The CDR3 loop is CASTRSRAHEQYF. In DNA, the CDR3 is TGCGCCAGCACACGGAGCCGCGCCCACGAGCAGTACTTC.

Only a few counts were recorded for this clonotype. The V gene is TRBV20-1, the J gene TRBJ2-2; D is ambiguous. The CDR3 totals 15 residues. Deletions cut 6 bases from V and 2 bases from J, with 16 bases between. Germline V gene data show CDR1 as DFQATT and CDR2 as SNEGSKA (reference sequence). CDR3 region: CSAPRPDLNTGELFF. The DNA for the CDR3 is TGCAGTGCCCCCCGCCCGGATCTAAACACCGGGGAGCTGTTTTTT.

The chain uses TRBV28 and TRBJ2-7, with D perhaps given as TRBD1 or TRBD2 (7 bases each). This CDR3 contains 14 residues. Germline loops: CDR1 MDHEN, CDR2 SYDVKM. Trimming took off 7 bases at V and 2 bases at J, with 15 bases between the two ends. This CDR3 reads CASTLRGGAYEQYF. In DNA form, the CDR3 reads TGTGCCAGCACCCTCAGGGGGGGAGCCTACGAGCAGTACTTC.